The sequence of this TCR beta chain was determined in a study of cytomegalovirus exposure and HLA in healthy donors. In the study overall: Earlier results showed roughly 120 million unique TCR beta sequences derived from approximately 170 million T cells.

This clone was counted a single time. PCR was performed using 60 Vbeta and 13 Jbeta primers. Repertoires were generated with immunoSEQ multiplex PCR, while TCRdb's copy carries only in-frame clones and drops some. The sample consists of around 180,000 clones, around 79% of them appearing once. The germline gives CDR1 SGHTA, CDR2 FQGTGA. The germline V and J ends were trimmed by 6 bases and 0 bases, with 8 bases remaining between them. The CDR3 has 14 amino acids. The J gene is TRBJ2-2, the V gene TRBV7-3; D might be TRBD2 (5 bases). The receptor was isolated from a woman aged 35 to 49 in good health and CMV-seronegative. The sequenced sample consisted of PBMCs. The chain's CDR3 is CASRILANTGELFF. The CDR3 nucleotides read TGTGCCAGCAGAATACTAGCGAACACCGGGGAGCTGTTTTTT.